This T cell receptor (beta chain) was captured by sequencing in a study of CD8+ T cells in alopecia areata. Overall study: Treated patients' severity was scored by percentage of affected scalp area. Study findings and constraints: Numerous clones, expanded in lesions, remained in scalp and blood during tofacitinib.

The treatment is: oral pan-JAK inhibitor, 5-10 mg twice daily. This clone was seen more than once but under ten times. No antigen is known for it. Following RNA extraction, reverse transcription yielded cDNA that acted as the sequencing template. Generated by immunoSEQ multiplex PCR, the TCRdb table keeps only in-frame clones and is missing some. The table records approximately 170,000 clones, roughly 60% of them present only once. With 6 bases clipped from V and 2 bases from J, the junction kept 7 bases outside the gene matches. Looked up from germline, CDR1 is SQVTM and CDR2 is ANQGSEA. The length of the CDR3 is 14 residues.

This receptor was obtained from a human donor with alopecia areata. The source material was CD4+ T cells sorted from blood, sampled at week 24, from a patient treated with tofacitinib. V gene TRBV29-1 combines with J gene TRBJ2-3; 8 bases are shared with TRBD1. The CDR3 sequence is CSVQTGEFTDTQYF. The CDR3 DNA sequence: TGCAGCGTCCAGACAGGGGAGTTCACAGATACGCAGTATTTT.